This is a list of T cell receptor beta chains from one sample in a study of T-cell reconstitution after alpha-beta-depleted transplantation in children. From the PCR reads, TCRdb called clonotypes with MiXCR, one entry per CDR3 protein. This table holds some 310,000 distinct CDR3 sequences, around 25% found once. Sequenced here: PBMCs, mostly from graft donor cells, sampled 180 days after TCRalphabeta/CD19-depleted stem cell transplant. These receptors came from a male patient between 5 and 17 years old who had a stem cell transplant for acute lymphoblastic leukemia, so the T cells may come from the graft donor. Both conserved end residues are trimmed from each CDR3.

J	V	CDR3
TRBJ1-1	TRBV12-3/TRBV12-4	ASTEHLNTEAF
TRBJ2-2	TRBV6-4	ASKRQGNTGELF
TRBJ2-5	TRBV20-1	SAGTSGRTETQY
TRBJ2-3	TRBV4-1	ASTEEDPGTQY
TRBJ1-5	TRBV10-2	ASRGQGLALPQH
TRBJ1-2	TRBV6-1	AASSPGPPFAYGYT
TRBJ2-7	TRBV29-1	SVGSRGKLYEQY
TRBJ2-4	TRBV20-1	SARSQGTWDP
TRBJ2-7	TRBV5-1	ASSHADSAYEQY
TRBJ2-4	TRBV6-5	ASSYSIAGPLAKNIQY